This T cell receptor (beta chain) is drawn from a study of Tregs in tolerant kidney transplant recipients. Related graft donors supplied nonmyeloablative bone marrow transplants, and mixed chimerism was transient. Unstimulated Tregs (CD4+CD25+CD127-) and CD4+CD25- non-Tregs were sorted from PBMCs. Findings and caveats of the study: No direct test of biological reproducibility was done here.

Regarding this clone: What it binds is unknown.

Clones were read by immunoSEQ multiplex PCR, and TCRdb kept only the in-frame ones, dropping some. The sample has about 81,000 clones; 91% are singletons. The specimen was CD4+ T cells from blood (PBMCs), collected 24 months after the transplant. The receptor comes from a human patient who received a combined kidney and bone marrow transplant. A share of the T cells may be of graft donor origin.

The CDR3 region is CASSHTGLAGTDTQYF. CDR3 nucleotides: TGTGCCAGCAGCCATACGGGACTAGCGGGAACAGATACGCAGTATTTT. This chain connects TRBV7-9 to TRBJ2-3, with 13 bases identical to TRBD2. CDR1 and CDR2 (germline): SEHNR, FQNEAQ (reference sequence). V gave up 5 bases and J gave up 3 bases; unmatched junction bases: 5. This CDR3 has 16 residues.